Included here is one T cell receptor (beta chain) sequence, with context. The PCR ran on 60 Vbeta and 13 Jbeta primers. Some clones are missing from TCRdb's copy, which holds only in-frame ones; the method was immunoSEQ multiplex PCR. Among about 130,000 clones listed, approximately 80% were seen once. The data were obtained in a study of cytomegalovirus exposure and HLA in healthy donors. This CDR3 has 12 amino acids. Germline CDR1 KGHSH, CDR2 LQKENI. Germline trimming cut 5 bases from V and 10 bases from J; bases unmatched to any gene: 6. The chain carries TRBV18 and TRBJ1-2; 8 bases agree with TRBD1. The sequence derives from a man between 25 and 39 years old in good health and CMV-seropositive. What was sequenced was PBMCs. In DNA, the CDR3 is TGTGCCAGCTCAACAGGACAGGGAGACTACACCTTC. Protein product: CASSTGQGDYTF.